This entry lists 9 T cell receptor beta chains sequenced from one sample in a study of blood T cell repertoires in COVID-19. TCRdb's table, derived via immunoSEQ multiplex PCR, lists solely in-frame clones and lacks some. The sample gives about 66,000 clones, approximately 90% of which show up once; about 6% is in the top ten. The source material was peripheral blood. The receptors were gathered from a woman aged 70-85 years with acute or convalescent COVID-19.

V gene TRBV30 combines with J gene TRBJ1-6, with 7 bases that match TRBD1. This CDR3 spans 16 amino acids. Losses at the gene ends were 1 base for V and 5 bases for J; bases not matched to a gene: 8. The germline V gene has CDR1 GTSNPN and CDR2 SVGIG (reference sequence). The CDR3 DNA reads TGTGCCTGGAGTGCCGTAGGGGGCGCCCATAATTCACCCCTCCACTTT. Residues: CAWSAVGGAHNSPLHF.

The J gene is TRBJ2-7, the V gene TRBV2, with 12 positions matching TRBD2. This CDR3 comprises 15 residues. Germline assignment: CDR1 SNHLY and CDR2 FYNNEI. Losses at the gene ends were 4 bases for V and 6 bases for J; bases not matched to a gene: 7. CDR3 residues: CASSVTSGGLVEQYF. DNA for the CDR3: TGTGCCAGCAGTGTGACTAGCGGGGGTCTTGTCGAGCAGTACTTC. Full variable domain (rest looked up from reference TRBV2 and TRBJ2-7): EPEVTQTPSHQVTQMGQEVILRCVPISNHLYFYWYRQILGQKVEFLVSFYNNEISEKSEIFDDQFSVERPDGSNFTLKIRSTKLEDSAMYFCASSVTSGGLVEQYFGPGTRLTVT.

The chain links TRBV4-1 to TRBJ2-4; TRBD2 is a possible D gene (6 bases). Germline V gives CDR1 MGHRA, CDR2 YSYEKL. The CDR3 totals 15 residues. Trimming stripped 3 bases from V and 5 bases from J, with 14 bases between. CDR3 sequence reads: CASSHRRRGENIQYF. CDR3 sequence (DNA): TGCGCCAGCAGCCACCGACGGAGGGGAGAAAACATTCAGTACTTC.

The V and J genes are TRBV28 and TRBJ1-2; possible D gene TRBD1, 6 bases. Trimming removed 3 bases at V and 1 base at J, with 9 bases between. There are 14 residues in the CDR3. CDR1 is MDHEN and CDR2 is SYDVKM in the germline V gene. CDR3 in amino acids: CASSLGASNYGYTF. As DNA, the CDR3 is TGTGCCAGCAGTTTGGGGGCCAGTAACTATGGCTACACCTTC.

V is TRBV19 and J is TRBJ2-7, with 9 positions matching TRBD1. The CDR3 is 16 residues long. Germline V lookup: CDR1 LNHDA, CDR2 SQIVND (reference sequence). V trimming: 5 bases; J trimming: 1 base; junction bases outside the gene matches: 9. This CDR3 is CASSDKGQGGSYEQYF. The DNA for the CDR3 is TGTGCCAGTAGTGATAAGGGACAGGGTGGTTCCTACGAGCAGTACTTC.

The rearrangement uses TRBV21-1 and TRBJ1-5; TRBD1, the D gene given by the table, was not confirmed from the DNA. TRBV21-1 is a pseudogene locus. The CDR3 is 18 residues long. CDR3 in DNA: TGTGCCAGCCGAGGCGGGGACAGGGGGAAAGAGGGTAATCAGCCCCAGCATTTT. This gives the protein CASRGGDRGKEGNQPQHF.

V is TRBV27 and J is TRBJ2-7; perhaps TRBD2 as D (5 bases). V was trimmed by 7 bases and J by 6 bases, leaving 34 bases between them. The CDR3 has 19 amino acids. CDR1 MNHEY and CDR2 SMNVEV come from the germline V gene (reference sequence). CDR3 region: CASTTYQTKGRGALSEQYF. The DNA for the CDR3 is TGTGCCAGCACCACATATCAGACCAAAGGACGGGGAGCCCTCTCCGAGCAGTACTTC.

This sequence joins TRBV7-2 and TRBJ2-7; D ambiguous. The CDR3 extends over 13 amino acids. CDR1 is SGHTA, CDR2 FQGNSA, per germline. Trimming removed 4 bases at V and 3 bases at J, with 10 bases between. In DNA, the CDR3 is TGTGCCAGCAGCTCGAACAGAATCTACGAGCAGTACTTC. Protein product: CASSSNRIYEQYF.

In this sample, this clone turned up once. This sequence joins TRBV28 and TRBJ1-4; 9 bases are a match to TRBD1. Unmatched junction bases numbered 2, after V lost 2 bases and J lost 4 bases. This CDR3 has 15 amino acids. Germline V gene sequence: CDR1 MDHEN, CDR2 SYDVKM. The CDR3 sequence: CASSLVGQGNEKLFF. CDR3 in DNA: TGTGCCAGCAGTTTAGTGGGACAGGGTAATGAAAAACTGTTTTTT. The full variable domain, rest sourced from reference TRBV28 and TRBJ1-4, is DVKVTQSSRYLVKRTGEKVFLECVQDMDHENMFWYRQDPGLGLRLIYFSYDVKMKEKGDIPEGYSVSREKKERFSLILESASTNQTSMYLCASSLVGQGNEKLFFGSGTQLSVL.